This is a list of T cell receptor beta chains from one sample in a study of regulatory T cells in long-lasting Graves disease. TCRdb used MiXCR to reprocess the multiplex PCR reads, holding one entry per CDR3 protein. The sample lists hundreds of thousands of distinct CDR3 sequences, over 15% seen once, with around 36% in the top ten. Sequenced here: peripheral blood mononuclear cells (PBMCs), sampled at new diagnosis, from a patient treated with antithyroid drugs. Source of these receptors: a female donor with Graves disease. CDR3s include the opening cysteine and the closing phenylalanine or tryptophan. D genes are given only for firm matches. The size entry is marked missing in some rows and otherwise reads once, few, many or a size class.

v_gene	abundance	d_gene	len	j_gene	CDR3aa	CDR3nt
TRBV7-9	-	-	13	TRBJ1-4	CASRGVGGEKLFF	TGTGCCAGCAGGGGGGTTGGGGGTGAAAAACTGTTTTTT
TRBV27	-	TRBD2	17	TRBJ2-6	CASTARLAGAGANVLTF	TGTGCCAGCACCGCAAGACTAGCGGGAGCTGGGGCCAACGTCCTGACTTTC
TRBV28	-	TRBD1	15	TRBJ1-5	CASKGQGRSNQPQHF	TGTGCCAGCAAAGGACAGGGTAGGAGCAATCAGCCCCAGCATTTT
TRBV11-1	many	TRBD2	15	TRBJ2-7	CASSSRAGTPYEQYF	TGTGCCAGCAGCTCCAGAGCGGGAACTCCCTACGAGCAGTACTTC
TRBV4-1	-	TRBD1	15	TRBJ1-3	CASSDPGGPGNTIYF	TGCGCCAGCAGCGACCCAGGGGGCCCTGGAAACACCATATATTTT
TRBV5-1	-	-	17	TRBJ2-1	CASSSSLAFGSYNEQFF	TGCGCCAGCAGCTCCTCATTAGCGTTTGGCTCCTACAATGAGCAGTTCTTC
TRBV3-1	few	-	14	TRBJ1-3	CASSPTASGNTIYF	TGTGCCAGCAGCCCCACGGCCTCTGGAAACACCATATATTTT
TRBV7-9	many	-	13	TRBJ2-7	CASSCVYCYEQYF	TGTGCCAGCAGCTGCGTATACTGCTACGAGCAGTACTTC
TRBV3-1	many	-	14	TRBJ1-1	CASSQVAANTEAFF	TGTGCCAGCAGCCAAGTAGCGGCGAACACTGAAGCTTTCTTT
TRBV11-2	many	-	16	TRBJ2-5	CASSFDEGGSQETQYF	TGTGCCAGCAGCTTCGATGAAGGAGGCTCCCAAGAGACCCAGTACTTC
TRBV19	many	-	12	TRBJ1-5	CASSRPMGPQHF	TGTGCCAGTAGTAGGCCGATGGGGCCCCAGCATTTT
TRBV7-9	many	-	14	TRBJ2-2	CASSSSIYTGELFF	TGTGCCAGCAGCTCGTCAATTTACACCGGGGAGCTGTTTTTT
TRBV6-1	few	TRBD1	14	TRBJ1-3	CASSRTGTGNTIYF	TGTGCCAGCAGCCGGACAGGGACTGGAAACACCATATATTTT
TRBV27	many	-	14	TRBJ2-3	CASRGSSNADTQYF	TGTGCCAGCCGAGGGAGTAGCAATGCAGATACGCAGTATTTT
TRBV6-5	few	-	15	TRBJ2-1	CASSYLGLPSFEQFF	TGTGCCAGCAGTTACCTGGGACTGCCATCATTCGAGCAGTTCTTC
TRBV20-1	-	TRBD2	15	TRBJ2-3	CSASGGTSGRGTQYF	TGCAGTGCTAGCGGGGGGACTAGCGGGAGAGGTACGCAGTATTTT
TRBV2	many	TRBD1	15	TRBJ1-5	CASSDLTGGSQPQHF	TGTGCCAGCAGTGACTTGACAGGGGGAAGTCAGCCCCAGCATTTT
TRBV4-1	many	-	12	TRBJ1-1	CASSQVANRAFF	TGCGCCAGCAGCCAAGTGGCCAACAGAGCTTTCTTT
TRBV7-9	few	-	14	TRBJ2-3	CASSLEFFTDTQYF	TGTGCCAGCAGCTTGGAGTTCTTCACGGATACGCAGTATTTT
TRBV6-1	many	-	13	TRBJ2-7	CASKYRQYYEQYF	TGTGCCAGCAAGTATCGGCAGTACTACGAGCAGTACTTC
TRBV27	-	-	16	TRBJ2-5	CASSLKGHVNQETQYF	TGTGCCAGCAGTCTCAAGGGACACGTGAACCAAGAGACCCAGTACTTC
TRBV7-2	-	TRBD1	14	TRBJ1-2	CASSTGGGDYGYTF	TGTGCCAGCAGTACAGGGGGGGGCGACTATGGCTACACCTTC
TRBV5-1	-	TRBD2	17	TRBJ2-3	CASSFTRAGVGPDTQYF	TGCGCCAGCAGCTTCACCCGAGCGGGAGTAGGCCCAGATACGCAGTATTTT
TRBV5-4	-	TRBD2	15	TRBJ2-5	CASSPGLAGVETQYF	TGTGCCAGCAGCCCGGGACTAGCGGGAGTCGAGACCCAGTACTTC
TRBV20-1	many	-	13	TRBJ1-1	CSARDFRGTEAFF	TGCAGTGCTAGAGATTTCAGGGGCACTGAAGCTTTCTTT
TRBV10-3	-	-	13	TRBJ2-2	CALGQENTGELFF	TGTGCCCTAGGACAAGAGAACACCGGGGAGCTGTTTTTT
TRBV6-1	many	TRBD1	13	TRBJ2-7	CASSSGQGTRQYF	TGTGCCAGCAGCTCCGGACAGGGTACTCGACAGTACTTC
TRBV27	many	TRBD2	14	TRBJ2-3	CASSFEGGRDTQYF	TGTGCCAGCAGTTTTGAGGGAGGGCGAGATACGCAGTATTTT
TRBV9	-	-	14	TRBJ2-7	CASSVGGGFDEQYF	TGTGCCAGCAGCGTGGGGGGCGGCTTCGACGAGCAGTACTTC
TRBV5-1	few	-	14	TRBJ2-6	CASSLYSGANVLTF	TGCGCCAGCAGCTTATACTCTGGGGCCAACGTCCTGACTTTC
TRBV20-1	-	TRBD2	16	TRBJ2-7	CSAREPGAGGTYEQYF	TGCAGTGCTAGAGAGCCGGGGGCGGGAGGTACCTACGAGCAGTACTTC
TRBV28	-	-	15	TRBJ2-1	CASSSGTFLNREQFF	TGTGCCAGCAGCTCCGGGACATTCCTGAATCGTGAGCAGTTCTTC
TRBV15	many	TRBD1	12	TRBJ1-1	CASGQLNTEAFF	TGTGCCTCGGGACAGTTGAACACTGAAGCTTTCTTT
TRBV2	many	TRBD1	14	TRBJ2-7	CASRKGQGAYEQYF	TGTGCCAGCAGAAAAGGGCAGGGGGCCTACGAGCAGTACTTC
TRBV20-1	many	-	15	TRBJ2-1	CSASTRPIPWGEQFF	TGCAGTGCTAGTACCCGGCCCATTCCTTGGGGTGAGCAGTTCTTC
TRBV12-3/TRBV12-4	few	TRBD2	18	TRBJ2-2	CASSLEPGLAGNTGELFF	TGTGCCAGCAGCCTAGAACCGGGGCTAGCGGGTAACACCGGGGAGCTGTTTTTT
TRBV30	many	-	14	TRBJ1-3	CAWRLLAGGNTIYF	TGTGCCTGGAGACTCCTCGCCGGTGGAAACACCATATATTTT
TRBV5-1	once	TRBD2	16	TRBJ2-2	CASSPPQRGNTGELFF	TGCGCCAGCAGCCCCCCCCAGCGGGGGAACACCGGGGAGCTGTTTTTT
TRBV6-1	-	-	15	TRBJ1-1	CASSPIGARTTEAFF	TGTGCCAGCAGCCCGATAGGGGCACGGACAACTGAAGCTTTCTTT
TRBV7-2	-	TRBD1	14	TRBJ2-7	CASCPGQGSYEQYF	TGTGCCAGCTGTCCAGGACAGGGGTCCTACGAGCAGTACTTC
TRBV19	many	-	14	TRBJ2-5	CASSVGQDLETQYF	TGTGCCAGTAGTGTGGGGCAGGACTTGGAGACCCAGTACTTC
TRBV19	many	TRBD1	17	TRBJ2-2	CASSIGTGGANTGELFF	TGTGCCAGTAGTATAGGGACAGGGGGCGCGAACACCGGGGAGCTGTTTTTT
TRBV6-4	few	-	15	TRBJ1-1	CASSPTWGMNTEAFF	TGTGCCAGCAGCCCGACGTGGGGTATGAACACTGAAGCTTTCTTT
TRBV12-3/TRBV12-4	many	-	13	TRBJ1-2	CASSFGAGNGYTF	TGTGCCAGCAGCTTTGGCGCCGGGAATGGCTACACCTTC
TRBV28	many	-	18	TRBJ2-4	CASSFSGGTVLAKNIQYF	TGTGCCAGCAGTTTTTCTGGGGGGACAGTACTAGCCAAAAACATTCAGTACTTC
TRBV12-3/TRBV12-4	many	-	14	TRBJ2-1	CASSLGANPLQQFF	TGTGCCAGCAGTTTGGGGGCTAACCCCTTACAGCAGTTCTTC
TRBV2	few	TRBD1	14	TRBJ2-5	CASSGTGSWETQCF	TGTGCCAGTAGTGGGACAGGGTCATGGGAGACCCAGTGCTTC
TRBV5-1	many	TRBD2	15	TRBJ2-3	CASSLVLADTDTQYF	TGCGCCAGCAGCTTGGTACTAGCGGACACAGATACGCAGTATTTT